This T cell receptor (beta chain) was sequenced in a study of shared clonotypes between healthy human individuals. Study context: Every donor yielded three CD4 naive, three CD4 memory, two CD8 naive and one CD8 memory plate.

Every subset's genomic DNA went evenly onto several immunoSEQ plates. This table comes from immunoSEQ multiplex PCR, and its TCRdb copy is limited to in-frame clones, with some not included. The sample contains 190,000 or so clones, about 66% of which appear only once. Sequenced: memory CD4+ T cells sorted from blood. Sample subset: CD45RA-negative fraction. The TCR originated in a man aged 30 to 45 in good health.

CDR3 bases: TGCAGTGCCCCTGGGTGGTACGAGCAGTACTTC. This translates into CSAPGWYEQYF. This sequence joins TRBV20-1 and TRBJ2-7, with D unclear. The V gene's germline CDR1 is DFQATT and CDR2 SNEGSKA (reference sequence). V lost 6 bases to trimming and J lost 4 bases, with 10 bases between them. This CDR3 is 11 amino acids long.